Shown below are 12 T cell receptor beta chains from a single sample sequenced in a study of CD8+ T cells in alopecia areata. TCR sequencing used cDNA made by reverse transcription of extracted RNA. Generated by immunoSEQ multiplex PCR, the TCRdb table keeps only in-frame clones and is missing some. The sample lists over 150,000 clones; 63% were seen once. The starting material was CD4+ T cells sorted from blood, obtained at week 0. These receptors were collected from a human donor with alopecia areata.

V and J are TRBV10-3 and TRBJ1-1; D is unclear. Trimming cost V 6 bases and J 2 bases, with 16 bases left between them. Germline V CDR1 and CDR2: ENHRY, SYGVKD. The CDR3 loop spans 15 amino acids. CDR3 sequence reads: CAIRPGQKTNTEAFF. In nucleotides, the CDR3 is TGTGCCATCAGGCCGGGCCAAAAAACTAACACTGAAGCTTTCTTT.

This clone has more than one count but fewer than ten. The chain combines TRBV7-2 with TRBJ2-5; D might be TRBD2 (7 bases). Germline CDR1 is SGHTA and CDR2 is FQGNSA. This CDR3 is built from 15 residues. Trimming took off 4 bases at V and 5 bases at J, with 17 bases between the two ends. The chain's CDR3 is CASSYSGGPGETQYF. The CDR3 DNA is TGTGCCAGCAGCTACTCGGGGGGCCCCGGGGAGACCCAGTACTTC. The variable domain in full, with the rest retrieved from reference TRBV7-2 and TRBJ2-5, is GAGVSQSPSNKVTEKGKDVELRCDPISGHTALYWYRQSLGQGLEFLIYFQGNSAPDKSGLPSDRFSAERTGGSVSTLTIQRTQQEDSAVYLCASSYSGGPGETQYFGPGTRLLVL.

The chain employs TRBV29-1 and TRBJ2-7; D is perhaps TRBD1 (6 bases). Germline CDR1 reads SQVTM; CDR2 reads ANQGSEA. V lost 4 bases to trimming and J lost 1 base, with 23 bases between them. This CDR3 contains 17 residues. This CDR3 is CSVVLRYDGQKSYEQYF. The CDR3 DNA is TGCAGCGTTGTTCTTCGGTACGACGGACAGAAATCCTACGAGCAGTACTTC.

The chain uses TRBV30 and TRBJ1-2, with TRBD1 as a possible D gene (6 bases). The germline V and J ends were trimmed by 0 bases and 5 bases, with 19 bases remaining between them. Per germline, CDR1 GTSNPN and CDR2 SVGIG (reference sequence). CDR3 length: 16 residues. This CDR3 reads CAWSVILPRDKYGYTF. In DNA, the CDR3 is TGTGCCTGGAGTGTCATTTTACCTCGGGACAAATATGGCTACACCTTC.

This chain connects TRBV30 to TRBJ2-3; D gene uncertain. Germline V gene data show CDR1 as GTSNPN and CDR2 as SVGIG (reference sequence). This CDR3 contains 13 residues. V lost 1 base and J lost 2, with 7 bases in between. The CDR3 protein is CAWSGLLTDTQYF. The CDR3 DNA sequence: TGTGCCTGGAGTGGACTTCTCACAGATACGCAGTATTTT.

Here the CDR3 DNA reads TGTGCCAGCAGCTTAGTATCAGGAAGCTCTAATGAAAAACTGTTTTTT. Translated: CASSLVSGSSNEKLFF. The chain uses TRBV7-9 and TRBJ1-4; D unresolved. Trimming shortened V by 1 base and J by 3 bases, and 12 bases separated the two germline ends. Germline V gene data show CDR1 as SEHNR and CDR2 as FQNEAQ (reference sequence). This CDR3 has 16 amino acids. Using reference TRBV7-9 and TRBJ1-4 for the parts outside the CDR3, the full variable domain is DTGVSQNPRHKITKRGQNVTFRCDPISEHNRLYWYRQTLGQGPEFLTYFQNEAQLEKSRLLSDRFSAERPKGSFSTLEIQRTEQGDSAMYLCASSLVSGSSNEKLFFGSGTQLSVL.

The genes are TRBV4-3 and TRBJ1-5; unclear D gene. The V end was cut by 5 bases, the J end by 6 bases, with 11 bases between. Looked up from germline, CDR1 is LGHNA and CDR2 is YSLEER. This CDR3 region has 13 residues. The CDR3 loop is CASSEYSGQPQHF. For the CDR3, the DNA is TGCGCCAGCAGCGAGTACTCAGGTCAGCCCCAGCATTTT.

The rearrangement uses TRBV29-1 and TRBJ2-5; the D gene could be TRBD1 or TRBD2 (5 bases each). The CDR3 loop spans 13 amino acids. V lost 5 bases and J 1 base, leaving 11 bases between the germline ends. The V gene's germline CDR1 is SQVTM and CDR2 ANQGSEA. This chain's CDR3 is CSVRGVLQETQYF. DNA for the CDR3: TGCAGCGTTCGAGGGGTTCTCCAAGAGACCCAGTACTTC.

The V and J genes are TRBV19 and TRBJ1-6; tentative D call: TRBD1 (6 bases). With 6 bases removed from V and 8 bases from J, the gap between germline ends came to 11 bases. Per the germline V gene, CDR1 is LNHDA and CDR2 is SQIVND (reference sequence). The length of the CDR3 is 13 residues. The CDR3 DNA reads as TGTGCCAGTAGCGACAGGCTACATTCACCCCTCCACTTT. Its translation: CASSDRLHSPLHF.

The CDR3 DNA is TGCGCCAGCAGTGAGTCGCTTCGCACAGATACGCAGTATTTT. Its translation is CASSESLRTDTQYF. V usage is TRBV10-1 and J usage is TRBJ2-3, with D unresolved. The length of the CDR3 is 14 residues. V was clipped by 0 bases and J by 1 base, with 5 bases between them. Germline V gene sequence: CDR1 WNHNN, CDR2 SYGVQD (reference sequence).

The chain combines TRBV29-1 with TRBJ2-2; D gene unclear. Between the trimmed V and J ends, which lost 5 bases and 0 bases, there was a span of 4 bases. Germline-derived CDR1 and CDR2 are SQVTM and ANQGSEA. The CDR3 length is 12 residues. DNA for the CDR3: TGCAGCGTTAGTACGAACACCGGGGAGCTGTTTTTT. Encoded protein: CSVSTNTGELFF.

V is TRBV15 and J is TRBJ2-1; D may be TRBD2 (5 bases). V lost 7 bases and J lost 4, with 11 bases in between. CDR1 is LNHNV, CDR2 YYDKDF, per germline (reference sequence). CDR3 length: 13 amino acids. This chain's CDR3 is CATIGGSYNEQFF. The DNA for the CDR3 is TGTGCCACCATTGGAGGTAGTTACAATGAGCAGTTCTTC.